This is a list of T cell receptor beta chains from one sample in a study of blood T cell repertoires in COVID-19. Assay: immunoSEQ multiplex PCR; the TCRdb copy retains only in-frame clones and omits some. The sample shows roughly 240,000 clones, 86% of them seen only once. The sequenced sample was peripheral blood. The receptors were gathered from a woman between 55 and 75 years old who had recovered from COVID-19. The CDR3 runs from the conserved cysteine through the conserved F or W. A D gene is named only where the DNA matches it firmly.

d_call: TRBD2
cdr3_length: 15
j_call: TRBJ2-3
v_call: TRBV5-1
cdr3_aa: CASSPVRGATDTQYF
cdr3_nt: TGCGCCAGCAGCCCGGTGCGGGGGGCCACAGATACGCAGTATTTT

d_call: TRBD2
cdr3_length: 16
j_call: TRBJ2-1
v_call: TRBV7-8
cdr3_aa: CASSLAGLADYNEQFF
cdr3_nt: TGTGCCAGCAGCTTAGCAGGTCTAGCGGACTACAATGAGCAGTTCTTC

d_call: TRBD2
cdr3_length: 19
j_call: TRBJ2-5
v_call: TRBV4-1
cdr3_aa: CASSQDPGLAGRHLETQYF
cdr3_nt: TGCGCCAGCAGCCAAGATCCGGGACTAGCGGGGAGACATTTAGAGACCCAGTACTTC

d_call: TRBD1
cdr3_length: 16
j_call: TRBJ1-1
v_call: TRBV25-1
cdr3_aa: CASSERWQGGNTEAFF
cdr3_nt: TGTGCCAGCAGTGAAAGATGGCAGGGGGGGAACACTGAAGCTTTCTTT

d_call: .
cdr3_length: 12
j_call: TRBJ1-2
v_call: TRBV19
cdr3_aa: CASSIRDYGYTF
cdr3_nt: TGTGCCAGTAGTATAAGAGACTATGGCTACACCTTC

d_call: TRBD1
cdr3_length: 14
j_call: TRBJ1-6
v_call: TRBV6-5
cdr3_aa: CASSYPGQSSPLHF
cdr3_nt: TGTGCCAGCAGTTACCCGGGACAGTCTTCACCCCTCCACTTT

d_call: .
cdr3_length: 13
j_call: TRBJ2-2
v_call: TRBV9
cdr3_aa: CAVRMGNTGELFF
cdr3_nt: TGTGCCGTGAGGATGGGGAACACCGGGGAGCTGTTTTTT

d_call: TRBD1
cdr3_length: 15
j_call: TRBJ1-4
v_call: TRBV27
cdr3_aa: CASSPWDRVGEKLFF
cdr3_nt: TGTGCCAGCAGTCCCTGGGACAGGGTAGGAGAAAAACTGTTTTTT

d_call: TRBD1
cdr3_length: 15
j_call: TRBJ1-5
v_call: TRBV18
cdr3_aa: CASSPTGEGNQPQHF
cdr3_nt: TGTGCCAGCTCACCCACAGGGGAGGGCAATCAGCCCCAGCATTTT

d_call: .
cdr3_length: 16
j_call: TRBJ2-5
v_call: TRBV15
cdr3_aa: CATSREQGVGQETQYF
cdr3_nt: TGTGCCACCAGCAGGGAACAGGGCGTGGGGCAAGAGACCCAGTACTTC